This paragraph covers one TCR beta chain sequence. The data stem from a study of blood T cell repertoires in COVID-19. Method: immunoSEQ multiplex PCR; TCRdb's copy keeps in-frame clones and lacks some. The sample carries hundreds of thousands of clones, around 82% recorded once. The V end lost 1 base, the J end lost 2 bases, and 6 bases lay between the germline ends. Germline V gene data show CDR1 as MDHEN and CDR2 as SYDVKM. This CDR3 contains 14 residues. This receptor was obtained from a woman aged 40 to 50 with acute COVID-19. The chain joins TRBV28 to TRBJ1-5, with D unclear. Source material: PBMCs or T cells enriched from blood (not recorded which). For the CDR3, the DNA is TGTGCCAGCAGTTTATTAGCTGGCAATCAGCCCCAGCATTTT. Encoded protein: CASSLLAGNQPQHF.